This T cell receptor (beta chain) came from a study of neurological immune-mediated disorders. CDR3 length equals 12 residues. From germline, CDR1 is DFQATT and CDR2 SNEGSKA (reference sequence). The V gene lost 0 bases and the J gene lost 7 bases, with 7 bases spanning the gap. This clonotype was counted at least ten times. Synthesis of cDNA was accomplished via 5'RACE employing 10-nucleotide random UMIs. TCRdb used MiXCR to reprocess the 5' RACE reads, holding one entry per CDR3 protein. The table has over 45,000 distinct CDR3 sequences, roughly 23% seen once. The receptor comes from a woman in her 70s in good health. The sequenced sample was PBMCs. The rearrangement uses TRBV20-1 and TRBJ2-1; D remains unclear. This chain's CDR3 is CSARDLWNEQFF. The CDR3 DNA reads as TGCAGTGCTAGAGATCTGTGGAATGAGCAGTTCTTC.